This T cell receptor beta chain originates from a study of OX40 agonist ivuxolimab in advanced cancers. Per germline, CDR1 SNHLY and CDR2 FYNNEI. V was pared by 7 bases and J by 0 bases, with 15 bases of the junction left unmatched. There are 18 residues in the CDR3. By share, this clone counts as medium-sized (0.01 to 0.1%). Produced via immunoSEQ multiplex PCR; TCRdb's table is partial and in-frame only. The table includes 20,000 or so clones, about 83% detected once. The source is an adult with an advanced solid tumor such as melanoma, head and neck, liver or kidney cancer. The chain combines TRBV2 with TRBJ2-7; 10 positions agree with TRBD2. The material was CD4+ or CD8+ T cells sorted from blood, obtained in a trial of the OX40 agonist ivuxolimab. The CDR3 nucleotides are TGTGCCAGCAATGGGGGAACTAGCGGGATAAGGAGCTCCTACGAGCAGTACTTC. This encodes CASNGGTSGIRSSYEQYF.